This T cell receptor beta chain was sequenced during a study of technical replicates of blood from several donors. The CDR3 covers 14 residues. V lost 1 base, J lost 2 bases, and 0 bases stayed unmatched. Germline CDR1 reads MNHNY; CDR2 reads SVGAGI (reference sequence). TCRdb's copy holds only in-frame clones and misses some; the assay was immunoSEQ multiplex PCR. The sample contains around 93,000 clones, 95% of which appear only once. The origin of this receptor is a human donor in good health. The sequencing input was T cells isolated from PBMCs. V is TRBV6-6 and J is TRBJ1-2, with TRBD1 matching 8 bases. The CDR3: CASSYWTGNYGYTF. The CDR3 DNA follows: TGTGCCAGCAGTTACTGGACAGGGAACTATGGCTACACCTTC.